The source of this T cell receptor beta chain is a study of OX40 agonist ivuxolimab in advanced cancers. Background on the whole study: Ivuxolimab was an agonistic, fully human IgG2 monoclonal antibody directed against OX40 (CD134), a costimulatory receptor. Intravenous ivuxolimab was administered to patients every 2 weeks at six dose levels: 0.01, 0.1, 0.3, 1.5, 3 and 10 mg/kg. Among the roughly 52 dose-escalation patients, around 20 had hepatocellular carcinoma, roughly 15 melanoma, 9 renal cell carcinoma and 9 head and neck cancer. A male proportion of 70% to 90% and a mean age of 60 years, ranging from roughly 23 to 80, were recorded for the dose-escalation cohort. Prior anti-PD-1, anti-PD-L1 or anti-CTLA-4 therapy was permitted, and checkpoint inhibitors had been received by about 44% of dose-escalation patients. Partial responses occurred in three dose-escalation patients, of whom one had hepatocellular carcinoma and two had cutaneous melanoma. Peripheral TCRbeta sequencing was intended to test whether TCR sequence diversity was altered and clonal T-cell expansion was caused by ivuxolimab. The paper reports the monotherapy dose-escalation portion (N = 52 patients) of the phase I ivuxolimab trial.

Genomic DNA was isolated from the sorted cells so that the TCRbeta CDR3 region could be sequenced. TCRbeta CDR3 regions were sequenced using the immunoSEQ Assay. The table comes from immuneACCESS by way of TCRdb, which keeps in-frame sequences with V and J called. Part of the clones is missing from these tables; in studies checked, under half for an unresolved V gene and the rest for unknown reasons. The sample profile shows about 67,000 clones; 75% to 95% of them were found once. Roughly 12% of the sample is held by the ten biggest clonotypes. Findings and caveats that apply to the study as a whole: After ivuxolimab, more expanded clones were found on average in CD8+ T cells than in CD4+ T cells. Antigen specificity was not determined for the clonally expanded peripheral T cells. At doses from 0.1 to 3.0 mg/kg, clonal expansion was seen in both CD4+ and CD8+ blood T cells between baseline and week 6. In the 0.1-3.0 mg/kg groups, partial responders had among the lowest normalized peripheral clonal expansion, particularly in CD8+ T cells. Low levels of normalized T-cell clonal expansion were also shown by some nonresponding patients.

Patients with autoimmune disease history or receiving systemic immunosuppression were excluded from the trial. In every dose cohort, peripheral blood was drawn for TCR sequencing at baseline, cycle 4 day 1, and cycle 7 day 1. Samples were obtained from an open-label, multicenter, first-in-human phase I dose-escalation trial of ivuxolimab. Adults with locally advanced or metastatic head and neck squamous cell, hepatocellular, melanoma or renal cell carcinoma were enrolled in the trial. Before TCR sequencing, CD4+ T cells and CD8+ T cells were sorted from peripheral blood as separate populations. Unmatched junction bases come to 4, with V trimmed by 4 bases and J by 5 bases. Counted from cysteine to phenylalanine, this CDR3 has 14 amino acids. Here the CDR3 DNA is all that survives: 42 bases in frame from base 1. The germline V gene yields SGDLS for CDR1 and YYNGEE for CDR2. On this clone: Its antigen has not been determined. Qualities for individual bases were not recorded, and no much larger clone is one base off.

The rearrangement joined TRBV9 to TRBJ2-5; 11 central bases correspond to TRBD2. This TCR was recovered from an adult with an advanced solid tumor such as melanoma, head and neck, liver or kidney cancer. The material sequenced was CD4+ or CD8+ T cells sorted from blood, taken in a trial of the OX40 agonist ivuxolimab. This receptor has the CDR3 CASSLGTSGETQYF. The sequenced DNA is TGTGCCAGCAGCTTGGGGACTAGCGGTGAGACCCAGTACTTC. Here the CDR3 is joined to the reference TRBV9 and TRBJ2-5 genes, and the full variable domain is: DSGVTQTPKHLITATGQRVTLRCSPRSGDLSVYWYQQSLDQGLQFLIQYYNGEERAKGNILERFSAQQFPDLHSELNLSSLELGDSALYFCASSLGTSGETQYFGPGTRLLVL.